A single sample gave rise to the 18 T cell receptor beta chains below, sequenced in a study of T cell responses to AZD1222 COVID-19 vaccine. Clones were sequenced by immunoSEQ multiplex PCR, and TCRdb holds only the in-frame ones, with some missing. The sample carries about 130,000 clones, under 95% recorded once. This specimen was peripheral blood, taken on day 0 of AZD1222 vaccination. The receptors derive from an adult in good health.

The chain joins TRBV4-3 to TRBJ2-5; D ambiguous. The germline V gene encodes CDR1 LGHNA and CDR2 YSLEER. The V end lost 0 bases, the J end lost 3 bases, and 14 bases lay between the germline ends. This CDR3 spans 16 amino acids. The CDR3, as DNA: TGCGCCAGCAGCCAAGAGTCGGTAGTAGGAGAAGAGACCCAGTACTTC. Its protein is CASSQESVVGEETQYF.

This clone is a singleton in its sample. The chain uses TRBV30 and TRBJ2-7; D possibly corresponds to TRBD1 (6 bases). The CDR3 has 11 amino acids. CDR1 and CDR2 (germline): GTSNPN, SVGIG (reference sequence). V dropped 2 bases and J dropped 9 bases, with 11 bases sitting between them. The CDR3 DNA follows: TGTGCCTGGAGTATAATGACAGGGCAGTACTTC. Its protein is CAWSIMTGQYF.

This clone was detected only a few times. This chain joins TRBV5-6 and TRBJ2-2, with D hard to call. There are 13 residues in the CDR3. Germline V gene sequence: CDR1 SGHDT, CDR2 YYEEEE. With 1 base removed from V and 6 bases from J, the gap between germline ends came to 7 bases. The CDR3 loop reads CASSLRRAGELFF. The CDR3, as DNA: TGTGCCAGCAGCTTGCGAAGGGCCGGGGAGCTGTTTTTT.

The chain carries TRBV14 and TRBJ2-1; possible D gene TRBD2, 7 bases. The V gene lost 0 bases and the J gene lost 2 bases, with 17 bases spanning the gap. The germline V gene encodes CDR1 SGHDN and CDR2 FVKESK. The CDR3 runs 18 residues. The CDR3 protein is CASSQDGGGASTYNEQFF. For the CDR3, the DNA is TGTGCCAGCAGCCAAGATGGAGGGGGGGCCTCCACCTACAATGAGCAGTTCTTC.

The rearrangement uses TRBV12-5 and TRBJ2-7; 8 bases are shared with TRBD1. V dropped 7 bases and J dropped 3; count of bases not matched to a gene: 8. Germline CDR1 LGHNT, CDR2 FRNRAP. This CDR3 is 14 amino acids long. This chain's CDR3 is CASAPPGGRYEQYF. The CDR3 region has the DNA TGTGCTAGTGCCCCTCCAGGGGGCCGCTACGAGCAGTACTTC.

As DNA, the CDR3 is TGTGCCACCTCGTCGGCAGGGACCTCCTACGAGCAGTACTTC. It encodes CATSSAGTSYEQYF. The V call is TRBV6-6, the J call TRBJ2-7; D possibly uses TRBD1 or TRBD2 (5 bases each). CDR1 and CDR2 (germline): MNHNY, SVGAGI (reference sequence). Between the trimmed V and J ends, which lost 10 bases and 0 bases, there was a span of 16 bases. The CDR3 spans 14 residues.

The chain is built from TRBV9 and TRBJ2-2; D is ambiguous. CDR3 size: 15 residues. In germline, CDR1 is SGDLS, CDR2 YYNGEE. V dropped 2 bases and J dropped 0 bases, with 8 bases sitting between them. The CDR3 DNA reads TGTGCCAGCAGCGTTCGAATCACGAACACCGGGGAGCTGTTTTTT. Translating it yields CASSVRITNTGELFF.

CDR3 region: CASSVGGGTEKLFF. CDR3 in DNA: TGTGCCAGCAGCGTAGGAGGGGGCACTGAAAAACTGTTTTTT. The chain carries TRBV9 and TRBJ1-4; 7 bases are a match to TRBD1. V shed 0 bases, J shed 7 bases, and the junction held 3 bases outside the gene matches. In germline, CDR1 is SGDLS, CDR2 YYNGEE. The CDR3 loop spans 14 amino acids.

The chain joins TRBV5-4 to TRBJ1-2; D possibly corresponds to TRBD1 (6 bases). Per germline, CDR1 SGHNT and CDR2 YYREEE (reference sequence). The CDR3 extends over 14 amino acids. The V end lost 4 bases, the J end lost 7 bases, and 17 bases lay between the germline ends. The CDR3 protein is CASSPQGVGSGYTF. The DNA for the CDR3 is TGTGCCAGCAGCCCACAGGGAGTTGGTTCTGGCTACACCTTC.

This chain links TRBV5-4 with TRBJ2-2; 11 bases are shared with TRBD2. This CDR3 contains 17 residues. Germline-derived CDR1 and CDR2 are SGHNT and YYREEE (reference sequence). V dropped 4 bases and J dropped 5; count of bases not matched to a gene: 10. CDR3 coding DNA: TGTGCCAGCAGCCCCGGGACTAGCGGCCGACGGACCGGGGAGCTGTTTTTT. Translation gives CASSPGTSGRRTGELFF.

The CDR3 DNA follows: TGTGCCAGCAGTGAAAACGGGGGTGGGAATCAGCCCCAGCATTTT. It encodes CASSENGGGNQPQHF. This chain links TRBV6-1 with TRBJ1-5, with D maybe TRBD1 (5 bases). The germline V and J ends were trimmed by 2 bases and 4 bases, with 12 bases remaining between them. The germline V gene encodes CDR1 MNHNS and CDR2 SASEGT. The CDR3 runs 15 residues.

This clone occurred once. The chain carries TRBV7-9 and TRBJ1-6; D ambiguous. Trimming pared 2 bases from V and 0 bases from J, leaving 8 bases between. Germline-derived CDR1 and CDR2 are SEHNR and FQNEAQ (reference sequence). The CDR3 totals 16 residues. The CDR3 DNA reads TGTGCCAGCAGCTTAAAAGGTCTCTCCTATAATTCACCCCTCCACTTT. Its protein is CASSLKGLSYNSPLHF.

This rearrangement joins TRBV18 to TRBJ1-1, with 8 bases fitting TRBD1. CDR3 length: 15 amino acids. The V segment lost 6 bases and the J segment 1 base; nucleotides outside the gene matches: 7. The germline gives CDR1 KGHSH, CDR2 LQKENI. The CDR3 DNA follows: TGTGCCAGCTCCCTCGGACAGGGTGGGAACACTGAAGCTTTCTTT. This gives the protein CASSLGQGGNTEAFF.

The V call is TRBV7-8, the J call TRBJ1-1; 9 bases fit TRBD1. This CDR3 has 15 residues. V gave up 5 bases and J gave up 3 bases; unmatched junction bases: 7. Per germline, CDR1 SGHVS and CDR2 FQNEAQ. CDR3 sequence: CASSPRTGDDTEAFF. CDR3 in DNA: TGTGCCAGCAGCCCACGGACAGGGGACGACACTGAAGCTTTCTTT.

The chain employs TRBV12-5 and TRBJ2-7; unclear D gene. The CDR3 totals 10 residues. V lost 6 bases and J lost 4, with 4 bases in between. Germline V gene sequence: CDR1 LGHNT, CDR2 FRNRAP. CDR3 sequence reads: CASGDYEQYF. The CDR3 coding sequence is TGTGCTAGTGGGGATTACGAGCAGTACTTC.

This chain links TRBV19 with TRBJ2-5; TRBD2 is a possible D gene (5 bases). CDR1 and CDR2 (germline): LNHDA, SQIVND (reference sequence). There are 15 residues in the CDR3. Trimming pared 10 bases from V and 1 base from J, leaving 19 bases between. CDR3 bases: TGTGCCACTGCGGCGGAGGATCCTTCCCAAGAGACCCAGTACTTC. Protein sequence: CATAAEDPSQETQYF.

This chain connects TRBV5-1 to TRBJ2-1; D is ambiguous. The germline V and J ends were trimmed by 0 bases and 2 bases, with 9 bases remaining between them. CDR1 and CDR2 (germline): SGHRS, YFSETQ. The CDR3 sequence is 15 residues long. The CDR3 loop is CASSLALHPYNEQFF. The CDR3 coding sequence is TGCGCCAGCAGCTTGGCCTTGCACCCCTACAATGAGCAGTTCTTC.

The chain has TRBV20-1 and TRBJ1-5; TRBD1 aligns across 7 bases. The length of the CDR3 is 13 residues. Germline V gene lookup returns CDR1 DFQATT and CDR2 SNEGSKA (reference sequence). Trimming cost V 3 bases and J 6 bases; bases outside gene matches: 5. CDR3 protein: CSASQGGAQPQHF. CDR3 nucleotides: TGCAGTGCTAGTCAAGGGGGCGCTCAGCCCCAGCATTTT.